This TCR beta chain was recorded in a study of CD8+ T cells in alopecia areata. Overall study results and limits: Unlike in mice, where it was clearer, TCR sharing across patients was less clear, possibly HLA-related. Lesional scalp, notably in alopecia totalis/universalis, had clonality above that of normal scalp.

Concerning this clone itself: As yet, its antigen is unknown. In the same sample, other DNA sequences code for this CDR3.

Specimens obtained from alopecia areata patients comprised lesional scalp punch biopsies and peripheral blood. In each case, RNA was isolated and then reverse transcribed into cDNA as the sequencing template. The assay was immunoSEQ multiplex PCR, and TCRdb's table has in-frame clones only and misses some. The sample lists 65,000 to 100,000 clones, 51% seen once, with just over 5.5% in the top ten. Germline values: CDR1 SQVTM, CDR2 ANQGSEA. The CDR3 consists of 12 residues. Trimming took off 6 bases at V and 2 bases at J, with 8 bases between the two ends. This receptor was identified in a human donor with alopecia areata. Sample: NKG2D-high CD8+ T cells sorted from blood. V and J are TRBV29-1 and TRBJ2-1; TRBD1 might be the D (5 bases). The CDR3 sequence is CSVQGTYNEQFF. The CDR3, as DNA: TGCAGCGTCCAGGGCACCTACAATGAGCAGTTCTTC.